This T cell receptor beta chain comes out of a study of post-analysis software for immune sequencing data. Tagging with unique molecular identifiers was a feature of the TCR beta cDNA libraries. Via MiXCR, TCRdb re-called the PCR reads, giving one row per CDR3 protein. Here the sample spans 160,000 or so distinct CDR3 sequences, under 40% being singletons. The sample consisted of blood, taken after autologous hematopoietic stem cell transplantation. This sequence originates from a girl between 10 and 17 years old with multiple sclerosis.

CDR3 protein: CASSPWADPTGNEQFF. The CDR3 nucleotides are TGTGCCAGCTCACCCTGGGCAGACCCCACGGGCAATGAGCAGTTCTTC. The J gene is TRBJ2-1, the V gene TRBV18, with D unresolved. Trimming stripped 3 bases from V and 6 bases from J, with 18 bases between. The CDR3 consists of 16 residues. Germline CDR1 and CDR2: KGHSH and LQKENI.